These 20 T cell receptor beta chains share one sample of origin, sequenced in a study of cytomegalovirus exposure and HLA in healthy donors. The PCR made use of 60 Vbeta and 13 Jbeta primers. Data came from immunoSEQ multiplex PCR; TCRdb stores just in-frame clones and leaves some out. The table records 150,000 to 200,000 clones, over 75% of them present only once. Sequencing was performed on PBMCs. These receptors all come from a woman under 30 in good health and CMV-seronegative.

This rearrangement joins TRBV29-1 to TRBJ2-3; TRBD1 agrees at 7 bases. Germline CDR1 SQVTM, CDR2 ANQGSEA. Trimming took 2 bases from V and 2 from J; bases not matched to a gene: 4. The CDR3 runs 14 residues. This chain's CDR3 is CSVERGQTTDTQYF. In DNA form, the CDR3 reads TGCAGCGTTGAAAGGGGACAGACCACAGATACGCAGTATTTT.

A single count supports this clone. The J gene is TRBJ1-1, the V gene TRBV6-1; no firm D call. The CDR3 is made up of 14 amino acids. V gave up 6 bases and J gave up 3 bases, with 14 bases separating them. Germline CDR1 is MNHNS and CDR2 is SASEGT. CDR3 protein: CASSIPLSDTEAFF. The CDR3 coding sequence is TGTGCCAGCAGCATACCGCTTAGCGACACTGAAGCTTTCTTT.

The rearrangement joins TRBV10-2 to TRBJ2-7; 8 bases fit TRBD2. The CDR3 is made up of 14 amino acids. Germline V gives CDR1 WSHSY, CDR2 SAAADI. Trimming cost V 6 bases and J 1 base; bases outside gene matches: 5. CDR3 sequence: CASRDSGESYEQYF. The CDR3, as DNA: TGCGCCAGCAGGGATAGCGGGGAATCCTACGAGCAGTACTTC.

CDR3: CASSQDGTGGKANEKLFF. The CDR3, as DNA: TGTGCCAGCAGCCAAGACGGGACAGGGGGCAAGGCTAATGAAAAACTGTTTTTT. The chain combines TRBV4-2 with TRBJ1-4, with TRBD1 matching over 12 bases. The CDR3 totals 18 residues. The V gene's germline CDR1 is LGHNA and CDR2 YNFKEQ. Germline trimming cut 0 bases from V and 3 bases from J; bases unmatched to any gene: 5.

The sample holds a few counts of this clone. The chain is built from TRBV7-8 and TRBJ2-3, with 10 bases aligning to TRBD2. Germline V gives CDR1 SGHVS, CDR2 FQNEAQ. The V and J ends lost 1 base and 6 bases, in that order; junction bases with no gene match: 10. This CDR3 is 17 amino acids long. The CDR3 is CASSLGFGGSGGDTQYF. The CDR3 DNA reads TGTGCCAGCAGCTTAGGGTTTGGGGGTAGCGGGGGGGATACGCAGTATTTT. The variable domain in full, completed from reference TRBV7-8 and TRBJ2-3, reads GAGVSQSPRYKVAKRGQDVALRCDPISGHVSLFWYQQALGQGPEFLTYFQNEAQLDKSGLPSDRFFAERPEGSVSTLKIQRTQQEDSAVYLCASSLGFGGSGGDTQYFGPGTRLTVL.

To note about this clone: The sample contains more than one DNA sequence encoding this CDR3. This rearrangement joins TRBV5-1 to TRBJ2-3, with a possible D match to TRBD2 (6 bases). The CDR3 covers 14 residues. Trimming cost V 2 bases and J 1 base, with 8 bases left between them. Looked up from germline, CDR1 is SGHRS and CDR2 is YFSETQ. CDR3 DNA: TGCGCCAGCAGCTTAGGGACTGGCACAGATACGCAGTATTTT. Translation: CASSLGTGTDTQYF.

This clone was counted only a few times. The CDR3 protein is CASSPRQGAGNTIYF. In DNA form, the CDR3 reads TGTGCCAGCAGCCCTCGACAGGGGGCTGGAAACACCATATATTTT. This sequence joins TRBV5-4 and TRBJ1-3; TRBD1 aligns across 9 bases. Unmatched junction bases numbered 4, after V lost 4 bases and J lost 2 bases. The CDR3 is 15 amino acids. The germline V gene encodes CDR1 SGHNT and CDR2 YYREEE (reference sequence).

The rearrangement links TRBV2 to TRBJ1-2; 7 bases agree with TRBD1. The trim removed 6 bases at V and 8 bases at J, leaving 9 bases unmatched. The CDR3 is 13 residues long. Looked up from germline, CDR1 is SNHLY and CDR2 is FYNNEI. CDR3 bases: TGTGCCAGCAGGGAGGCGACAGGGAAGGGCTACACCTTC. Amino acid sequence: CASREATGKGYTF.

The genes are TRBV4-1 and TRBJ2-7; 7 nucleotides match TRBD1. V gave up 1 base and J gave up 5 bases; unmatched junction bases: 5. The length of the CDR3 is 14 residues. Per germline, CDR1 MGHRA and CDR2 YSYEKL. CDR3 residues: CASSQGAGTDEQYF. Here the CDR3 DNA reads TGCGCCAGCAGCCAAGGGGCCGGGACAGACGAGCAGTACTTC.

The V gene is TRBV18, the J gene TRBJ2-7, with unresolved D. Per germline, CDR1 KGHSH and CDR2 LQKENI. CDR3 length: 15 amino acids. The ends were cut back, 3 bases at V and 6 bases at J, with 18 bases in the middle. The CDR3 region has the DNA TGTGCCAGCTCACCCATGGCAGGCCTGAACTCCGAGCAGTACTTC. The encoded protein is CASSPMAGLNSEQYF.

The chain joins TRBV4-1 to TRBJ2-3, with D maybe TRBD1 (5 bases). From germline, CDR1 is MGHRA and CDR2 YSYEKL. CDR3 size: 14 residues. V lost 4 bases, J lost 4 bases, and 12 bases lay in between. CDR3 in amino acids: CASSLQGFADTQYF. The CDR3 bases are TGCGCCAGCAGCCTGCAGGGTTTTGCAGATACGCAGTATTTT.

The V and J genes are TRBV30 and TRBJ1-2; 9 nucleotides align to TRBD1. The CDR3 extends over 14 amino acids. CDR1 and CDR2 from the germline V gene are GTSNPN and SVGIG (reference sequence). After removal of 2 bases from V and 8 bases from J, the junction contained 9 bases not matched to a gene. CDR3 in amino acids: CAWSPPGTGYGYTF. The CDR3 nucleotides are TGTGCCTGGAGTCCGCCCGGGACAGGGTACGGCTACACCTTC. Supplemented by reference TRBV30 and TRBJ1-2, the full variable domain reads SQTIHQWPATLVQPVGSPLSLECTVEGTSNPNLYWYRQAAGRGLQLLFYSVGIGQISSEVPQNLSASRPQDRQFILSSKKLLLSDSGFYLCAWSPPGTGYGYTFGSGTRLTVV.

This chain connects TRBV28 to TRBJ1-2; 8 bases line up with TRBD1. Germline CDR1 and CDR2: MDHEN and SYDVKM. The J segment lost 8 bases and the V segment lost 5 bases, leaving 10 bases of the junction unmatched. The CDR3 has 14 residues. This CDR3 reads CASSPSGGARGYTF. DNA of the CDR3: TGTGCCAGCAGTCCGTCAGGGGGCGCGAGAGGCTACACCTTC.

V is TRBV4-1 and J is TRBJ1-2; 7 bases are a match to TRBD1. Trimming cost V 0 bases and J 0 bases; bases outside gene matches: 10. This CDR3 has 18 amino acids. The V gene's germline CDR1 is MGHRA and CDR2 YSYEKL. The CDR3 coding sequence is TGCGCCAGCAGCCAAGATTTGGGACAGCGTCCGCCTAACTATGGCTACACCTTC. It translates to CASSQDLGQRPPNYGYTF.

As regards this clone: At one boundary the junction diverges from the germline segment, which might be a read error. Written as DNA, the CDR3 is TGCGCCAGCAGCCAAGGTGAGGACACCTCGCATCAGTCCCAGCATTTT. The encoded protein is CASSQGEDTSHQSQHF. The chain employs TRBV4-1 and TRBJ1-5, with D tentatively TRBD1 (5 bases). The CDR3 length is 16 residues. Per germline, CDR1 MGHRA and CDR2 YSYEKL.

The rearrangement uses TRBV5-1 and TRBJ1-1; perhaps TRBD1 as D (6 bases). Germline V gene sequence: CDR1 SGHRS, CDR2 YFSETQ. This CDR3 region has 14 residues. Trimming left V 4 bases short and J 1 base short, with 11 bases between. The CDR3 bases are TGCGCCAGCAGCAAGGACAGTACGAACACTGAAGCTTTCTTT. It is translated as CASSKDSTNTEAFF. Full variable domain (rest looked up from reference TRBV5-1 and TRBJ1-1): KAGVTQTPRYLIKTRGQQVTLSCSPISGHRSVSWYQQTPGQGLQFLFEYFSETQRNKGNFPGRFSGRQFSNSRSEMNVSTLELGDSALYLCASSKDSTNTEAFFGQGTRLTVV.

J is TRBJ2-1 and V is TRBV5-5; D perhaps matches TRBD2 (6 bases). Trimming left V 3 bases short and J 7 bases short, with 20 bases between. This CDR3 contains 16 residues. Germline-derived CDR1 and CDR2 are SGHKS and YYEKEE (reference sequence). The CDR3: CASSWVVQRAGNEQFF. In DNA form, the CDR3 reads TGTGCCAGCAGCTGGGTGGTCCAGCGGGCTGGGAATGAGCAGTTCTTC.

The chain recombines TRBV7-9 with TRBJ1-1; D gene ambiguous. CDR3 length: 13 amino acids. V lost 0 bases and J 1 base, leaving 3 bases between the germline ends. Germline V CDR1 and CDR2: SEHNR, FQNEAQ (reference sequence). The CDR3 nucleotides are TGTGCCAGCAGCTTAGCCCGGAACACTGAAGCTTTCTTT. Translated: CASSLARNTEAFF.

This chain connects TRBV7-2 to TRBJ1-5; TRBD1 matches 9 bases. The CDR3 spans 14 residues. CDR1 and CDR2 from the germline V gene are SGHTA and FQGNSA. Losses at the gene ends were 4 bases for V and 4 bases for J; bases not matched to a gene: 2. CDR3 region: CASSSDRGNQPQHF. DNA for the CDR3: TGTGCCAGCAGCTCTGACAGGGGGAATCAGCCCCAGCATTTT.

CDR3 in amino acids: CANNPGQGLNYGYTF. The CDR3 bases are TGTGCCAACAACCCCGGACAGGGCCTAAACTATGGCTACACCTTC. The V call is TRBV6-1, the J call TRBJ1-2; the match to TRBD1 covers 8 bases. Looked up from germline, CDR1 is MNHNS and CDR2 is SASEGT. This CDR3 comprises 15 residues. The trim removed 10 bases at V and 2 bases at J, leaving 12 bases unmatched.